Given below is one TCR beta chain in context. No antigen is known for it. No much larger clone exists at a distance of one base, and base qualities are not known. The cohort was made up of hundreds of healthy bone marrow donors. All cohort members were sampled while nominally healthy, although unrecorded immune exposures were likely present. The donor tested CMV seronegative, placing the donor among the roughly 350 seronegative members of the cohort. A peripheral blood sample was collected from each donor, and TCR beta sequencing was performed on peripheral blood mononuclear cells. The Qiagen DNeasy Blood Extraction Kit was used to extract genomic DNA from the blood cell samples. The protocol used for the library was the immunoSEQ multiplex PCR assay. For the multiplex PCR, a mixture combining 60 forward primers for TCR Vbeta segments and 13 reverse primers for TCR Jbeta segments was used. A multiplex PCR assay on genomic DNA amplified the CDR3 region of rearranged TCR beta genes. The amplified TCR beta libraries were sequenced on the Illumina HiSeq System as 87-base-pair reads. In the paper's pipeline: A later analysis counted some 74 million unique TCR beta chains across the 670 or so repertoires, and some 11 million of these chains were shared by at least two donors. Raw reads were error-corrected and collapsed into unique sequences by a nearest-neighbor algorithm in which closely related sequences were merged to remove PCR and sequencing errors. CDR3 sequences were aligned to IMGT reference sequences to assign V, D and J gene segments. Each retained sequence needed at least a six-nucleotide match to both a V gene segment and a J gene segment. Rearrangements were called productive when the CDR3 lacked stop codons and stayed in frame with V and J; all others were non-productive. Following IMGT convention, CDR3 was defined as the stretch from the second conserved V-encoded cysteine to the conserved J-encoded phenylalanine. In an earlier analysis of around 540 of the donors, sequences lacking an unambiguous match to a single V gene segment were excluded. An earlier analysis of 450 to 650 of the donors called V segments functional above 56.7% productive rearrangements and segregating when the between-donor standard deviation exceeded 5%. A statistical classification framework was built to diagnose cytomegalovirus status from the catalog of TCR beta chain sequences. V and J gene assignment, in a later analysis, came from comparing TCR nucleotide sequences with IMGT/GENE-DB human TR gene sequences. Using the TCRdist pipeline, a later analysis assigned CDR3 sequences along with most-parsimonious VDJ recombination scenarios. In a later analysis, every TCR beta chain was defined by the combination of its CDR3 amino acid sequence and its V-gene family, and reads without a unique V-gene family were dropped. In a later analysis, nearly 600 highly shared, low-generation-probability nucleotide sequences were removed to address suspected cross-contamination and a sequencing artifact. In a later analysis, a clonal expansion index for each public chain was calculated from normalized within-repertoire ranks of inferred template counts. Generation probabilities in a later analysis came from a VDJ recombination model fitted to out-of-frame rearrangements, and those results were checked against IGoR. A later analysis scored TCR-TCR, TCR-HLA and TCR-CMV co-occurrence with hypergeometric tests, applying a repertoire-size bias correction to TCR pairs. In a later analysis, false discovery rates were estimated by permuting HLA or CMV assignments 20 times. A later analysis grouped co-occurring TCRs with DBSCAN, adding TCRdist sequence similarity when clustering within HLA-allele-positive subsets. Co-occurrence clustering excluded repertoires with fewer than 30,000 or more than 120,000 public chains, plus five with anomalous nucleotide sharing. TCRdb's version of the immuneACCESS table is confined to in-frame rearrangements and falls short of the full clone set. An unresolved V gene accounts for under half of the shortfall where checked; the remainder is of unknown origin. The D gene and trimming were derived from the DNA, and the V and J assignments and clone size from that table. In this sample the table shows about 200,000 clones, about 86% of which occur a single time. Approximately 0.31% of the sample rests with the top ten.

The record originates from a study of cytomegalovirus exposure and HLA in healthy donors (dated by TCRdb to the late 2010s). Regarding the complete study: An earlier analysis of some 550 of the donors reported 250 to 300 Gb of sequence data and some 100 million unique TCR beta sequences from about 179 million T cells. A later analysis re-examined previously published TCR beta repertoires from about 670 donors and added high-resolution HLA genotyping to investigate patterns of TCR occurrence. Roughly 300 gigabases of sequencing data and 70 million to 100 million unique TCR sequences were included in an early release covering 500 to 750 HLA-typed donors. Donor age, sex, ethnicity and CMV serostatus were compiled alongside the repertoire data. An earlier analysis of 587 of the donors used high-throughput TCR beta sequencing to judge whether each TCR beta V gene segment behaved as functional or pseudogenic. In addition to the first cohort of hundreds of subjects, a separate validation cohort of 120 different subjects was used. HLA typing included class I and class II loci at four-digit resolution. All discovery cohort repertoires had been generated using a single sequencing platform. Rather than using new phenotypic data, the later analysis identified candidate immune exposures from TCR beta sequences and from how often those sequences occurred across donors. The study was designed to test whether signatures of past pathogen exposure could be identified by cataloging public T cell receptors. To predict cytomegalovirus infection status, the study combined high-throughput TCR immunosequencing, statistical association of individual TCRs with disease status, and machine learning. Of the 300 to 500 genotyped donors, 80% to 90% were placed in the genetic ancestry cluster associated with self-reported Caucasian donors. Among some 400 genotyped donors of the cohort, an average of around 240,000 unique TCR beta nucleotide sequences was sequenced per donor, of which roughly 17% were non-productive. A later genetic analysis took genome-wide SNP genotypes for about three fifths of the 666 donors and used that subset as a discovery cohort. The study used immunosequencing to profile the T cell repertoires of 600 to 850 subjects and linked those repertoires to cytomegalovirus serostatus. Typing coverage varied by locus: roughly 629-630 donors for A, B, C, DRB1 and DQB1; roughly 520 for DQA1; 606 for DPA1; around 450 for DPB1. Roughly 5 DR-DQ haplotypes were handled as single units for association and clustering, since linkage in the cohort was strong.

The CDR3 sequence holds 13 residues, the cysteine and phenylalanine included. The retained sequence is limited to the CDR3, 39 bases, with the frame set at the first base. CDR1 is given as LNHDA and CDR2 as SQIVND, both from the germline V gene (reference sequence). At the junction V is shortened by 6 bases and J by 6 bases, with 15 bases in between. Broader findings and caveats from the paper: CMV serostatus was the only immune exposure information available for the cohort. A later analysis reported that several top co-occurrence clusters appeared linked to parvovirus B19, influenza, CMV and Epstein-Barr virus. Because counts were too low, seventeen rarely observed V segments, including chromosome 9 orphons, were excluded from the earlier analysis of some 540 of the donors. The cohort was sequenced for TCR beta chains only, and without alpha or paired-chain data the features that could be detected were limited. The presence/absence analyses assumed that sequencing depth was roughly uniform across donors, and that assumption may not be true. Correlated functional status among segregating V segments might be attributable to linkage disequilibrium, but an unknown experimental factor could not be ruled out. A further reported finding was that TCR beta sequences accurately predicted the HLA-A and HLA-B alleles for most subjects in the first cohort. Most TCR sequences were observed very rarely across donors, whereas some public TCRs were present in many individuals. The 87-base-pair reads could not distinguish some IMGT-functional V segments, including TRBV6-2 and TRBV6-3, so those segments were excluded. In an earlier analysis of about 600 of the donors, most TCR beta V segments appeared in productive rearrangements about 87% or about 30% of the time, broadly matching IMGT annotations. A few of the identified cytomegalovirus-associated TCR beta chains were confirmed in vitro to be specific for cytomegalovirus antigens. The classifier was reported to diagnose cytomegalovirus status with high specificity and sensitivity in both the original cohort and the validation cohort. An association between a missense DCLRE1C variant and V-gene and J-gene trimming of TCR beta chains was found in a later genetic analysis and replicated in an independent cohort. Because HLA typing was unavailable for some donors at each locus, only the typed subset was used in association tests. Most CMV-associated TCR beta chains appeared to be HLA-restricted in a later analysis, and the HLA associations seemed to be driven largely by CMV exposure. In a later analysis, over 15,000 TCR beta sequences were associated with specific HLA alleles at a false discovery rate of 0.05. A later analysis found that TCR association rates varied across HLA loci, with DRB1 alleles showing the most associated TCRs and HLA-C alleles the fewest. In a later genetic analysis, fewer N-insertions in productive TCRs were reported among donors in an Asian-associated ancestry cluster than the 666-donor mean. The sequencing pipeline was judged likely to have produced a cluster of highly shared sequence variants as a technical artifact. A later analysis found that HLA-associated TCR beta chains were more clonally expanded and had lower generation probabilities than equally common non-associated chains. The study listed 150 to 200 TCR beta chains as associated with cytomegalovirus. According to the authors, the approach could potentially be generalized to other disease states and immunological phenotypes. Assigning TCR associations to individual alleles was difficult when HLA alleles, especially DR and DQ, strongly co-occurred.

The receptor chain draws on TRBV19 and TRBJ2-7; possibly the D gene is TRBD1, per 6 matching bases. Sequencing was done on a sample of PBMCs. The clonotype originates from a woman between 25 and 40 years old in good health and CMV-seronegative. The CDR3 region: CASRRSGTFEQYF. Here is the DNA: TGTGCCAGTAGACGATCCGGGACATTCGAGCAGTACTTC.